Sequencing of this TCR beta chain was carried out in a study of blood T cell repertoires in COVID-19. Across the whole study: Samples representing acute and convalescent COVID-19 were sourced from the United States, Italy and Spain. T cells, B-cell-depleted T cells, or PBMCs provided the cDNA or gDNA that served as material.

Authors' data handling: Reference gene primer amplification yielded estimated nucleated cell counts. TCRdb keeps only in-frame clones here, not all; method: immunoSEQ multiplex PCR. V and J calls and clone size are copied from that table; D and trimming were computed from the DNA. The table has roughly 70,000 clones, about four fifths seen once; the top ten hold approximately 4.1%. The V and J ends lost 5 bases and 0 bases, in that order; junction bases with no gene match: 5. Looked up from germline, CDR1 is MGHRA and CDR2 is YSYEKL. The CDR3 has 17 amino acids. The chain links TRBV4-1 to TRBJ2-2, with 11 bases identical to TRBD2. The sample taken for sequencing was peripheral blood. This clonotype was obtained from a woman aged 60 to 75 with acute or convalescent COVID-19. The CDR3 bases are TGCGCCAGCAGCTCGGGACTAGCGGTGACGAACACCGGGGAGCTGTTTTTT. It translates to CASSSGLAVTNTGELFF.